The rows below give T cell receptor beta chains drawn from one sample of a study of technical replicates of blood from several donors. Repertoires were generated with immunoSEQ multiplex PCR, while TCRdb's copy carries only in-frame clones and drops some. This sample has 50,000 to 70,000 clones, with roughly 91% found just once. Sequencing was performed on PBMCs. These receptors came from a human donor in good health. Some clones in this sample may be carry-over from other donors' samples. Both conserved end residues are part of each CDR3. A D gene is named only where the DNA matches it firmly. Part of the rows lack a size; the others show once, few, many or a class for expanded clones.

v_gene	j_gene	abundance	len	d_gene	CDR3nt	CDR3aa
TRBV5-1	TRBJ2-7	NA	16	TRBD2	TGCGCCAGCAGCTTGCCTGACGGACTAGTCTTCCACGAGCAGTACTTC	CASSLPDGLVFHEQYF
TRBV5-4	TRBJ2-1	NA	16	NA	TGTGCCAGCACCCCCAACCGGGGGGCCGGCTACAATGAGCAGTTCTTC	CASTPNRGAGYNEQFF
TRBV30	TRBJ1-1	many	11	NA	TGTGCCTGGAGTGTATCACTTGAAGCTTTCTTT	CAWSVSLEAFF
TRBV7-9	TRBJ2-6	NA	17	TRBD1	TGTGCCAGCAGCCTAGGGGGCAGGGGTTCTGGGGCCAACGTCCTGACTTTC	CASSLGGRGSGANVLTF
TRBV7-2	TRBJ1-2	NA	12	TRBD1	TGTGCCGGGGGACAGGGCCCCTATGGCTACACCTTC	CAGGQGPYGYTF
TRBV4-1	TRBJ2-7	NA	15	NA	TGCGCCAGCAGCCAAAATTACAGGCCCCACCACGAGCAGTACTTC	CASSQNYRPHHEQYF
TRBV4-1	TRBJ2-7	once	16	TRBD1	TGCGCCAGCAGCCTAGGTCCGGGACAGGGGTTACACGAGCAGTACTTC	CASSLGPGQGLHEQYF
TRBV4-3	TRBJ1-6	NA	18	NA	TGCGCCAGCAGCCAAGAGGGTTACCGGGCCGGGATTGGGTCACCCCTCCACTTT	CASSQEGYRAGIGSPLHF
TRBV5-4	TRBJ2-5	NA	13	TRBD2	TGTGCCAGCAGCCATAGCGGGGGGGCGACCCAGTACTTC	CASSHSGGATQYF
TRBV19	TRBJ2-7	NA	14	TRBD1	TGTGCCAGTAGTACGGGACAGGGACCCTACGAGCAGTACTTC	CASSTGQGPYEQYF
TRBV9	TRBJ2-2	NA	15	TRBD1	TGTGCCAGCAGCGTATGGGGACAGGGCTCCGGGGAGCTGTTTTTT	CASSVWGQGSGELFF
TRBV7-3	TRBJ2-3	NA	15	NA	TGTGCCAGCAGCTTCGCGTTAGGCGGAACAGATACGCAGTATTTT	CASSFALGGTDTQYF
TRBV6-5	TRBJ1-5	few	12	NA	TGTGCCAGCAGTTCAGGCAATCAGCCCCAGCATTTT	CASSSGNQPQHF
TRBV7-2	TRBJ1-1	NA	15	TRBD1	TGTGTCGCCGGGAGGGGGCGCCCCTTGGGCACTGAAGCTTTCTTT	CVAGRGRPLGTEAFF
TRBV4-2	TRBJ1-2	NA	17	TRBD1	TGTGCCAGCAGCCAAGATGAAGGAACAGGGGGGAGCTATGGCTACACCTTC	CASSQDEGTGGSYGYTF
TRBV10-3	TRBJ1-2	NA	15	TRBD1	TGTGCCATCAGTAATGCAGGGGGAGGTAACTATGGCTACACCTTC	CAISNAGGGNYGYTF
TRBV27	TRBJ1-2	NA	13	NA	TGTGCCAGCAGTTTCGTCAGGGATTCTGGCTACACCTTC	CASSFVRDSGYTF
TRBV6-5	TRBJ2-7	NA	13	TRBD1	TGTGCCAGCAGGGGAAGACAGGGGAAAGAGCAGTACTTC	CASRGRQGKEQYF
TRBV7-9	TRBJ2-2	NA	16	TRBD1	TGTGCCAGCATCCTCCCGGGACAGCGCCCCACCGGGGAGCTGTTTTTT	CASILPGQRPTGELFF
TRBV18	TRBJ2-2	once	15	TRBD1	TGTGCCAGCTCACCGGACAGGGCTGGCACCGGGGAGCTGTTTTTT	CASSPDRAGTGELFF
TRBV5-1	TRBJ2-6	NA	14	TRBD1	TGCGCCAGTCGGGACAGGGCTGGGGCCAACGTCCTGACTTTC	CASRDRAGANVLTF
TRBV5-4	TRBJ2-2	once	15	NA	TGTGCCAGCAGCCCACTAGTTTCGAACACCGGGGAGCTGTTTTTT	CASSPLVSNTGELFF
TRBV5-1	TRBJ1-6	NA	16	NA	TGCGCCAGCAGCTTATTGGGGGGGACTCTGGATTCACCCCTCCACTTT	CASSLLGGTLDSPLHF
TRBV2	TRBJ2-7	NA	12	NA	TGTGCCAGCCGTTTCGTCGAACTAGAGCAGTACTTC	CASRFVELEQYF
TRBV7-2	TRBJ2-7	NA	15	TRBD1	TGTGCCAGCAGCTTTTTACCAGGGGGCGTGTACGAGCAGTACTTC	CASSFLPGGVYEQYF
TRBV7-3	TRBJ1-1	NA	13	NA	TGTGCCAGCAGTTTGGACAGGAACACTGAAGCTTTCTTT	CASSLDRNTEAFF
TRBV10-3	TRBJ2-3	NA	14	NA	TGTGCCATCAGTGGGTCTGGCCCCACAGATACGCAGTATTTT	CAISGSGPTDTQYF
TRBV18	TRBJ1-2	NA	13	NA	TGTGCCAGCTCACCGACAATGGGCTATGGCTACACCTTC	CASSPTMGYGYTF
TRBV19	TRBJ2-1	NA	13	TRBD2	TGTGCCAGTAGTTGGCAGGGAGGGGATGAGCAGTTCTTC	CASSWQGGDEQFF
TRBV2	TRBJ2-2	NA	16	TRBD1	TGTGCCAGCAGTGAAGGGACAGGGGCCCACACCGGGGAGCTGTTTTTT	CASSEGTGAHTGELFF
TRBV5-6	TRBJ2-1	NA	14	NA	TGTGCCAGCAGCCGGGACACGGGGTCCAATGAGCAGTTCTTC	CASSRDTGSNEQFF